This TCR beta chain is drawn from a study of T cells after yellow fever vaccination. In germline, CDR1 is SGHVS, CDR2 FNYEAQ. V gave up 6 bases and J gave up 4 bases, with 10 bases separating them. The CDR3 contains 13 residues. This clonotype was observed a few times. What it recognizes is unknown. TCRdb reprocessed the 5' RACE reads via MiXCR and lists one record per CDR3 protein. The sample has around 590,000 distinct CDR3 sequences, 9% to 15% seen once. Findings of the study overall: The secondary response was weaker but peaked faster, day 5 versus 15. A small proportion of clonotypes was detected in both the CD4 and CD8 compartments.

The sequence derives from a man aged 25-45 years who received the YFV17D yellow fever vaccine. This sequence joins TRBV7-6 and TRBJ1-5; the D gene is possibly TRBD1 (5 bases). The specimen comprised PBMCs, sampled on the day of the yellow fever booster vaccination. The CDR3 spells CASRQGINQPQHF. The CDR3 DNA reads TGTGCCAGCAGGCAGGGAATTAATCAGCCCCAGCATTTT.